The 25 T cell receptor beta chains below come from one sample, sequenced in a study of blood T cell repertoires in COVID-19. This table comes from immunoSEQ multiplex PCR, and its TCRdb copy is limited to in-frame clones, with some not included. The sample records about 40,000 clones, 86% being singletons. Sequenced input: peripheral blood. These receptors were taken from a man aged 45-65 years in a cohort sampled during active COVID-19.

Written as DNA, the CDR3 is TGTGCCTGTCAAAAATCCGGACAGGGCTACGAGCAGTACTTC. As protein: CACQKSGQGYEQYF. The chain carries TRBV30 and TRBJ2-7, with TRBD1 identical over 8 bases. CDR1 is GTSNPN and CDR2 is SVGIG in the germline V gene (reference sequence). The CDR3 sequence is 14 residues long. The V gene end was trimmed by 6 bases and the J gene end by 3 bases; junction bases not matched to a gene: 10.

The CDR3 DNA is TGTGCCAGCAGCTGGGGGACAGGGCATGGCAATGGCTACACCTTC. This codes for CASSWGTGHGNGYTF. The chain is built from TRBV7-2 and TRBJ1-2, with 9 bases fitting TRBD1. Germline loops: CDR1 SGHTA, CDR2 FQGNSA. The CDR3 is made up of 15 amino acids. V was clipped by 4 bases and J by 6 bases; unmatched bases: 9.

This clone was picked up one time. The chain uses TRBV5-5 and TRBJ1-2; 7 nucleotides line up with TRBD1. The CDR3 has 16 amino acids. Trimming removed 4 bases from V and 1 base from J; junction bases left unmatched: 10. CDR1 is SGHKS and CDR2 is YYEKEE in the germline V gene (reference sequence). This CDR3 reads CASSLGQAIRNYGYTF. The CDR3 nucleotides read TGTGCCAGCAGCCTCGGACAGGCTATACGTAACTATGGCTACACCTTC. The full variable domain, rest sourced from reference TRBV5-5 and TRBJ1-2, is DAGVTQSPTHLIKTRGQQVTLRCSPISGHKSVSWYQQVLGQGPQFIFQYYEKEERGRGNFPDRFSARQFPNYSSELNVNALLLGDSALYLCASSLGQAIRNYGYTFGSGTRLTVV.

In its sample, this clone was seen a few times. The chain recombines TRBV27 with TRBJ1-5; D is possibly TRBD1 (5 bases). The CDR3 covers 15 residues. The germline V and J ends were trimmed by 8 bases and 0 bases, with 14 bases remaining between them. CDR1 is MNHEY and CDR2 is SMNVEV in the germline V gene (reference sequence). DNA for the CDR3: TGTGCCAGCCGTTCGCGGGGGTATAGCAATCAGCCCCAGCATTTT. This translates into CASRSRGYSNQPQHF.

This CDR3 is CASSLGLVNEQFF. For the CDR3, the DNA is TGTGCCAGCAGTCTGGGACTAGTCAATGAGCAGTTCTTC. The rearrangement links TRBV6-2 or TRBV6-3 to TRBJ2-1, with TRBD2 matching 8 bases. CDR3 size: 13 residues. CDR1 is MNHEY and CDR2 is SVGEGT in the germline V gene. The V gene end was trimmed by 5 bases and the J gene end by 6 bases; junction bases not matched to a gene: 3.

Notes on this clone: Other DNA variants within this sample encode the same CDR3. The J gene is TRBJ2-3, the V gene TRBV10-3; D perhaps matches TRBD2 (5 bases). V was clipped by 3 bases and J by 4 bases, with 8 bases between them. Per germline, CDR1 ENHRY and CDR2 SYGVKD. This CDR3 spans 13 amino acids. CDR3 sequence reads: CAISDVSADTQYF. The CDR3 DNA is TGTGCCATCAGTGATGTTAGCGCAGATACGCAGTATTTT.

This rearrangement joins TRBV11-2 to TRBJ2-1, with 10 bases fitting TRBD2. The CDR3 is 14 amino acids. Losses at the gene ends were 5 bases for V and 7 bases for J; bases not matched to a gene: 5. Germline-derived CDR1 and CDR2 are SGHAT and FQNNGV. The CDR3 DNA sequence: TGTGCCAGCAGCCTAGCGGGAGTTTTGAATGAGCAGTTCTTC. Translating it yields CASSLAGVLNEQFF.

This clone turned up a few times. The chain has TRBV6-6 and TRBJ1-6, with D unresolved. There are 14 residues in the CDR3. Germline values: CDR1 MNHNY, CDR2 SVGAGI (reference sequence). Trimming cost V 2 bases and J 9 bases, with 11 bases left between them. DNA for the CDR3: TGTGCCAGCAGTTACGAAGCAACTCGTTCACCCCTCCACTTT. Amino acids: CASSYEATRSPLHF.

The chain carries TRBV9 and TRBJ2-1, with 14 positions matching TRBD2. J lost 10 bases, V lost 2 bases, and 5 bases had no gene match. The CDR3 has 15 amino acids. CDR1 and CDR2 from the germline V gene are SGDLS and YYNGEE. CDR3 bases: TGTGCCAGCAGCGTGGGACTAGCGGGAGTTGACGAGCAGTTCTTC. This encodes CASSVGLAGVDEQFF.

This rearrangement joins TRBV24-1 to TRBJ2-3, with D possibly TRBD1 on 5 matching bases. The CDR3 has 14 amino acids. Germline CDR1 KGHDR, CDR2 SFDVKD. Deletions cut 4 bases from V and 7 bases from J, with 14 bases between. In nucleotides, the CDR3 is TGTGCCACCAGTGAATCCGGACACCCATATACGCAGTATTTT. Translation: CATSESGHPYTQYF.

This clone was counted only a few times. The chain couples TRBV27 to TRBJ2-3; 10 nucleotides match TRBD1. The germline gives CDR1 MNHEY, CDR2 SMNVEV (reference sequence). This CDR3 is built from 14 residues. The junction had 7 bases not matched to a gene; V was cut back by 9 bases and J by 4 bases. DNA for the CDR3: TGTGCCAGACTAGGACAGGGGGGACCAGATACGCAGTATTTT. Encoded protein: CARLGQGGPDTQYF.

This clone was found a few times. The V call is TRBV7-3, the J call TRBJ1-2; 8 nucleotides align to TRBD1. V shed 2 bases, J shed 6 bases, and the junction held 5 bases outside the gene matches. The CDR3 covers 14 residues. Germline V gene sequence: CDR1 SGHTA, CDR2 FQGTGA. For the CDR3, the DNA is TGTGCCAGCAGCTTAGACTGGACAGGGAATGGCTACACCTTC. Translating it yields CASSLDWTGNGYTF.

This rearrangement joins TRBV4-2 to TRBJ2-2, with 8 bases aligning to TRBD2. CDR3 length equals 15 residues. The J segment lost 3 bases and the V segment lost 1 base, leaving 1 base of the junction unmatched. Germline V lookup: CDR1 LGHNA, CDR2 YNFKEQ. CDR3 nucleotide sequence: TGTGCCAGCAGCCAAGCCGGGAGGGACACCGGGGAGCTGTTTTTT. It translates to CASSQAGRDTGELFF.

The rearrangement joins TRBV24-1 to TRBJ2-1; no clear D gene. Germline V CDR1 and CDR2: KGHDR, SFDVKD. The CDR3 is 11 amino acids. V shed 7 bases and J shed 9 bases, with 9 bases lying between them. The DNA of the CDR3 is TGTGCCACCAGCCGGGTGGGTGAGCAGTTCTTC. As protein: CATSRVGEQFF.

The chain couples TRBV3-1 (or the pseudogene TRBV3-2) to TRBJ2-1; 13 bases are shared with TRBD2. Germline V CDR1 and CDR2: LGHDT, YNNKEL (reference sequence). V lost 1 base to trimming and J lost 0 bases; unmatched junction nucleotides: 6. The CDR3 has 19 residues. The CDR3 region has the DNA TGTGCCAGCAGCCAAGGACTAGCGGGGGGCGACGCCTCCTACAATGAGCAGTTCTTC. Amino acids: CASSQGLAGGDASYNEQFF.

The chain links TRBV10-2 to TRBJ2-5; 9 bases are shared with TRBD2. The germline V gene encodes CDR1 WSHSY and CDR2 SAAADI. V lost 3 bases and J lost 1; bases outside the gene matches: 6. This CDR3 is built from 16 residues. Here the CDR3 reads CASSDPASGTQETQYF. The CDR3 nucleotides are TGCGCCAGCAGTGACCCGGCTAGCGGGACCCAAGAGACCCAGTACTTC.

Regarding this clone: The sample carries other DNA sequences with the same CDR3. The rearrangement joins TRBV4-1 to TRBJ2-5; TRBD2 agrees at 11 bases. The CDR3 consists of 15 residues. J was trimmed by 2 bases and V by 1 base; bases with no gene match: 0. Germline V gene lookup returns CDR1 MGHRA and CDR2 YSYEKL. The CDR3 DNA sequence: TGCGCCAGCAGCCAAGTAGCGGGGGGGCAAGAGACCCAGTACTTC. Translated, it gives CASSQVAGGQETQYF.

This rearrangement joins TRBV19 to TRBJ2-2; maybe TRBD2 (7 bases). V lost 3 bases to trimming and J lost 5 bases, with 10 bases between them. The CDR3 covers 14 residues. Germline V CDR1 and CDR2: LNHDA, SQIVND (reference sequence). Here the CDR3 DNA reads TGTGCCAGTAGTATTGGGGGGGCGACCGGGGAGCTGTTTTTT. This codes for CASSIGGATGELFF.

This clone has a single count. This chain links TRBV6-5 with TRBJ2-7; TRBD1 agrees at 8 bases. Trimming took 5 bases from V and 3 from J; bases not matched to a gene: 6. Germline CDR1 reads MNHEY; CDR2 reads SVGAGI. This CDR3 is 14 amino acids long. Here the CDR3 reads CASSTTGDLYEQYF. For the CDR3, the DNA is TGTGCCAGCAGTACGACAGGGGACCTCTACGAGCAGTACTTC.

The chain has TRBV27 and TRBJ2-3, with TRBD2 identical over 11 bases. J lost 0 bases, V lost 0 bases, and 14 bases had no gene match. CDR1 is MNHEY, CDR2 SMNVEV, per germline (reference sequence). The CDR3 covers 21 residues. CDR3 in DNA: TGTGCCAGCAGTTTATCCCCGGGACTAGCGGAATATACCTCTAGCACAGATACGCAGTATTTT. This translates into CASSLSPGLAEYTSSTDTQYF.

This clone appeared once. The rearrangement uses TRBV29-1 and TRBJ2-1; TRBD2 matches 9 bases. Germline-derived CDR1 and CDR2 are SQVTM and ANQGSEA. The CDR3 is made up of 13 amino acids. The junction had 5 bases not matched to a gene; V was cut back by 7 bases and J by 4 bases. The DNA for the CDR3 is TGCAGCGCGCGGGGGGGAGGGTACAATGAGCAGTTCTTC. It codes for CSARGGGYNEQFF.

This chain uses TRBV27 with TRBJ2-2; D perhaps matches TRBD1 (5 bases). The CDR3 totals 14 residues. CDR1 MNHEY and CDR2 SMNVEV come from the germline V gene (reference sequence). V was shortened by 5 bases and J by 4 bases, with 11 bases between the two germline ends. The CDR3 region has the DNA TGTGCCAGCAGTAGCTTAGGGGTCACCGGGGAGCTGTTTTTT. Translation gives CASSSLGVTGELFF.

The CDR3 sequence is CASSPGSLESLSYNEQFF. CDR3 DNA: TGCGCCAGTAGCCCCGGGAGTCTCGAGAGCCTCTCCTACAATGAGCAGTTCTTC. This chain joins TRBV10-1 and TRBJ2-1; weak D call: TRBD2 (6 bases). The CDR3 runs to 18 residues. Trimming took off 9 bases at V and 0 bases at J, with 24 bases between the two ends. Germline CDR1 WNHNN, CDR2 SYGVQD (reference sequence).

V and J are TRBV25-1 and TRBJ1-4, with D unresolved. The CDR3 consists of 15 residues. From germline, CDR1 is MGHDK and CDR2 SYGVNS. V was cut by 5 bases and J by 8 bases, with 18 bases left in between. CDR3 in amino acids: CASSRDEGRWEKLFF. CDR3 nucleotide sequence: TGTGCCAGCAGTAGGGATGAGGGAAGGTGGGAAAAACTGTTTTTT.

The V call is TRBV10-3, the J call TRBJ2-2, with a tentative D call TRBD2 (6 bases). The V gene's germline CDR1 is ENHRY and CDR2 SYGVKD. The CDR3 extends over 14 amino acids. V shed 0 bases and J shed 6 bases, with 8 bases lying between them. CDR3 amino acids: CAISESTGAGELFF. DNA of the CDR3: TGTGCCATCAGTGAGTCGACGGGGGCCGGGGAGCTGTTTTTT.